The source of this TCR beta chain is a study of cytomegalovirus exposure and HLA in healthy donors. Measured with immunoSEQ multiplex PCR; TCRdb has only the in-frame clones, and not every one. The sample carries 50,000 to 65,000 clones, 89% recorded once. There are 16 residues in the CDR3. CDR1 and CDR2 from the germline V gene are GTSNPN and SVGIG (reference sequence). Trimming pared 7 bases from V and 1 base from J, leaving 22 bases between. The receptor comes from a woman under 30 in good health and CMV-seropositive. Input material: PBMCs. V and J are TRBV30 and TRBJ1-1; TRBD1 might be the D (5 bases). This CDR3 reads CAFSHLVDTPNTEAFF. CDR3 nucleotides: TGTGCCTTCTCGCACCTAGTGGACACGCCGAACACTGAAGCTTTCTTT.